This T cell receptor (beta chain) was sequenced during a study of cytotoxic CD8 clonotypes in ibrutinib-treated CLL. Study observations and caveats: Under treatment, the uncommon public clonotypes either contracted or remained stable. The clonality went up when patients responded to ibrutinib and dropped back toward baseline at progression.

Only one count was recorded for this clone. The antigen is undetermined. Sequencing used immunoSEQ multiplex PCR; TCRdb keeps in-frame clones, though not all of them. The sample yields approximately 330,000 clones, just under 80% seen once. The specimen comprised PBMCs, sampled before ibrutinib treatment. This TCR came from a human donor with chronic lymphocytic leukemia.

CDR3 sequence (DNA): TGTGCCAGTAGGGGGGACTCCTACAATGAGCAGTTCTTC. This translates into CASRGDSYNEQFF. The chain uses TRBV19 and TRBJ2-1; D assignment may be TRBD1 or TRBD2 (5 bases each). Deletions cut 6 bases from V and 0 bases from J, with 6 bases between. The CDR3 covers 13 residues. Germline lookup yields CDR1 LNHDA and CDR2 SQIVND (reference sequence).